The 32 T cell receptor beta chains in this list originate from one sample, sequenced in a study of T cell repertoires in cytomegalovirus infection. One entry per CDR3 protein results from TCRdb running MiXCR on the reads. The sample consists of hundreds of thousands of distinct CDR3 sequences, approximately 33% of them appearing once. These receptors have no known antigen. The sequences come from cultured PBMCs, collected from culture after CMV antigen stimulation. Receptors were obtained from a human donor in good health (CMV status not recorded). Some clones in this sample may be carry-over from other donors' samples.

The gene calls are TRBV27 and TRBJ2-7; D perhaps matches TRBD2 (5 bases). Germline V gene data show CDR1 as MNHEY and CDR2 as SMNVEV (reference sequence). Trimming shortened V by 5 bases and J by 0 bases, and 11 bases separated the two germline ends. The length of the CDR3 is 14 residues. The CDR3 DNA follows: TGTGCCAGCAGTCGTCGAGGGAGCTCCTACGAGCAGTACTTC. Its translation: CASSRRGSSYEQYF.

This clonotype has a count of ten or more. The chain couples TRBV28 to TRBJ1-2, with 7 bases that match TRBD1. The V gene end was trimmed by 1 base and the J gene end by 8 bases; junction bases not matched to a gene: 10. This CDR3 has 15 residues. The V gene's germline CDR1 is MDHEN and CDR2 SYDVKM. CDR3 sequence: CASSLLPGQTRGYTF. CDR3 DNA sequence: TGTGCCAGCAGTTTATTGCCGGGACAGACTAGGGGCTACACCTTC.

This clonotype came up a few times. This chain joins TRBV6-1 and TRBJ2-1; D unclear. V lost 8 bases and J 7 bases, leaving 18 bases between the germline ends. CDR3 length equals 14 residues. Per germline, CDR1 MNHNS and CDR2 SASEGT. The CDR3 DNA sequence: TGTGCCAGCGACGACCTAGGGAACTCAAATGAGCAGTTCTTC. It codes for CASDDLGNSNEQFF.

The V and J genes are TRBV28 and TRBJ2-1; 9 bases are shared with TRBD1. The CDR3 loop spans 15 amino acids. J gave up 4 bases and V 1 base, and 2 bases lay outside the gene matches. CDR1 and CDR2 from the germline V gene are MDHEN and SYDVKM. The CDR3 here is CASSLSGTGYNEQFF. As DNA, the CDR3 is TGTGCCAGCAGTTTATCAGGGACAGGGTACAATGAGCAGTTCTTC.

This clonotype was observed a few times. This chain uses TRBV12-3 or TRBV12-4 with TRBJ2-7; the match to TRBD2 covers 9 bases. This CDR3 has 15 residues. Trimming cost V 6 bases and J 5 bases; bases outside gene matches: 11. The CDR3 here is CASRLAGRPTDEQYF. In DNA form, the CDR3 reads TGTGCCAGCAGACTAGCGGGCCGGCCGACCGACGAGCAGTACTTC.

V and J are TRBV27 and TRBJ1-5; 9 bases agree with TRBD1. The germline gives CDR1 MNHEY, CDR2 SMNVEV (reference sequence). The junction had 14 bases not matched to a gene; V was cut back by 6 bases and J by 11 bases. The CDR3 has 15 amino acids. CDR3 amino acids: CASSSTGTGTESQHF. For the CDR3, the DNA is TGTGCCAGCAGCTCAACCGGGACAGGGACCGAGTCCCAGCATTTT.

The gene calls are TRBV6-5 and TRBJ2-3; D may be TRBD2 (6 bases). The V end lost 0 bases, the J end lost 5 bases, and 9 bases lay between the germline ends. Per the germline V gene, CDR1 is MNHEY and CDR2 is SVGAGI. The CDR3 loop spans 14 amino acids. The CDR3, as DNA: TGTGCCAGCAGTTACTCGAAGGGAGGAGATACGCAGTATTTT. This translates into CASSYSKGGDTQYF.

The J gene is TRBJ2-3, the V gene TRBV6-5; D might be TRBD2 (7 bases). V was trimmed by 6 bases and J by 2 bases, leaving 18 bases between them. This CDR3 is built from 16 residues. From germline, CDR1 is MNHEY and CDR2 SVGAGI. CDR3 protein: CASRYAGAENTDTQYF. The DNA of the CDR3 is TGTGCCAGCAGGTACGCGGGGGCCGAAAACACAGATACGCAGTATTTT.

The sample holds a few counts of this clonotype. V usage is TRBV12-3 or TRBV12-4 and J usage is TRBJ2-3; 8 bases line up with TRBD2. CDR3 length: 13 residues. CDR3 sequence reads: CGTREGGTDTQYF. The CDR3, as DNA: TGTGGCACTCGGGAGGGAGGTACAGATACGCAGTATTTT.

The rearrangement uses TRBV7-2 and TRBJ2-3; no clear D gene. Germline assignment: CDR1 SGHTA and CDR2 FQGNSA. The CDR3 sequence is 14 residues long. Trimming removed 3 bases at V and 10 bases at J, with 17 bases between. The CDR3 nucleotides are TGTGCCAGCAGCTTCGGCACGGCCTACAAGGCGCAGTATTTT. It yields the protein CASSFGTAYKAQYF.

Written as DNA, the CDR3 is TGTGCCAGCAGTGAAGCGAGTTATGGGGGGAAAGAGACCCAGTACTTC. Protein sequence: CASSEASYGGKETQYF. The genes are TRBV2 and TRBJ2-5; TRBD2 might be the D (6 bases). Trimming took off 0 bases at V and 3 bases at J, with 14 bases between the two ends. Germline assignment: CDR1 SNHLY and CDR2 FYNNEI. The CDR3 runs to 16 residues.

This chain connects TRBV20-1 to TRBJ2-2; D might be TRBD1 (5 bases). Between the trimmed V and J ends, which lost 3 bases and 1 base, there was a span of 9 bases. Germline V gene lookup returns CDR1 DFQATT and CDR2 SNEGSKA (reference sequence). This CDR3 comprises 14 residues. The CDR3 nucleotides read TGCAGTGCTAGCACCGGACAGAACACCGGGGAGCTGTTTTTT. Residues: CSASTGQNTGELFF.

The chain recombines TRBV5-1 with TRBJ1-1, with TRBD1 as a possible D gene (6 bases). V gave up 0 bases and J gave up 9 bases, with 12 bases separating them. This CDR3 spans 13 amino acids. In germline, CDR1 is SGHRS, CDR2 YFSETQ. The CDR3 reads CASSLEGGDQAFF. CDR3 DNA: TGCGCCAGCAGCTTGGAGGGGGGGGACCAAGCTTTCTTT.

The J gene is TRBJ2-7, the V gene TRBV7-6; D is possibly TRBD1 (6 bases). The CDR3 loop spans 14 amino acids. V gave up 1 base and J gave up 4 bases, with 11 bases separating them. CDR1 and CDR2 (germline): SGHVS, FNYEAQ. The CDR3 DNA reads TGTGCCAGCAGCTTAGGGGACACAGATTACGAGCAGTACTTC. It translates to CASSLGDTDYEQYF.

The chain uses TRBV5-6 and TRBJ2-7; perhaps TRBD2 as D (6 bases). Germline V lookup: CDR1 SGHDT, CDR2 YYEEEE. This CDR3 has 15 amino acids. V lost 2 bases to trimming and J lost 2 bases, with 14 bases between them. In DNA form, the CDR3 reads TGTGCCAGCAGCTTCGCCCCGGGACTCACCTACGAGCAGTACTTC. It translates to CASSFAPGLTYEQYF.

This clonotype has just a few counts. The genes are TRBV4-2 and TRBJ2-3, with D perhaps TRBD2 (6 bases). V was cut by 0 bases and J by 7 bases, with 20 bases left in between. The germline gives CDR1 LGHNA, CDR2 YNFKEQ. The CDR3 totals 17 residues. CDR3 loop: CASSQERGGTGLNTQYF. Written as DNA, the CDR3 is TGTGCCAGCAGCCAAGAGAGGGGCGGGACCGGCTTAAATACGCAGTATTTT.

This clonotype has a count of ten or more. This chain's CDR3 is CASSLDMMWIGGTDTQYF. The CDR3 DNA sequence: TGTGCCAGCAGCTTAGATATGATGTGGATAGGGGGCACAGATACGCAGTATTTT. The chain joins TRBV7-2 to TRBJ2-3; possible D gene TRBD1, 5 bases. Per germline, CDR1 SGHTA and CDR2 FQGNSA. This CDR3 spans 18 amino acids. The V gene lost 1 base and the J gene lost 1 base, with 18 bases spanning the gap.

The rearrangement joins TRBV6-2 or TRBV6-3 to TRBJ2-1; no firm D call. Per the germline V gene, CDR1 is MNHEY and CDR2 is SVGEGT. Trimming pared 6 bases from V and 6 bases from J, leaving 9 bases between. This CDR3 is built from 12 residues. The CDR3 region has the DNA TGTGCCAGCAGCCATAGGTTCAATGAGCAGTTCTTC. Residues: CASSHRFNEQFF.

The chain is built from TRBV7-8 and TRBJ2-7; D not resolved. Trimming cost V 3 bases and J 7 bases, with 7 bases left between them. Germline V gene lookup returns CDR1 SGHVS and CDR2 FQNEAQ. The CDR3 length is 11 residues. The CDR3 region is CASSFALEQYF. In nucleotides, the CDR3 is TGTGCCAGCAGCTTTGCGTTGGAGCAGTACTTC.

The CDR3: CASSKDRAAAYEQYF. The CDR3 DNA reads as TGTGCCAGCAGCAAAGACAGGGCAGCGGCCTACGAGCAGTACTTC. The chain has TRBV7-2 and TRBJ2-7, with 7 positions matching TRBD1. From germline, CDR1 is SGHTA and CDR2 FQGNSA. This CDR3 spans 15 amino acids. The trim removed 5 bases at V and 2 bases at J, leaving 9 bases unmatched.

This clonotype came up a few times. V usage is TRBV7-6 and J usage is TRBJ1-3; no clear D gene. This CDR3 contains 14 residues. The germline V gene has CDR1 SGHVS and CDR2 FNYEAQ. The V gene lost 5 bases and the J gene lost 2 bases, with 10 bases spanning the gap. In DNA, the CDR3 is TGTGCCAGCAGCAAAGCATATACTGGAAACACCATATATTTT. Protein: CASSKAYTGNTIYF.

The V call is TRBV5-4, the J call TRBJ2-7, with 10 bases lining up with TRBD1. Germline V CDR1 and CDR2: SGHNT, YYREEE (reference sequence). The CDR3 extends over 15 amino acids. V gave up 3 bases and J gave up 4 bases; unmatched junction bases: 7. The CDR3 DNA follows: TGTGCCAGCAGCTCTCCCGGGACAGGGGCGTACGAGCAGTACTTC. This translates into CASSSPGTGAYEQYF.

The chain uses TRBV9 and TRBJ2-1, with D maybe TRBD1 (6 bases). The CDR3 is made up of 13 amino acids. Trimming shortened V by 0 bases and J by 10 bases, and 11 bases separated the two germline ends. Germline CDR1 reads SGDLS; CDR2 reads YYNGEE. The CDR3: CASSVGGHLEQFF. The CDR3 nucleotides are TGTGCCAGCAGCGTAGGGGGACACCTGGAGCAGTTCTTC.

The chain couples TRBV2 to TRBJ1-2; the D is unclear. V was cut by 7 bases and J by 4 bases, with 16 bases left in between. The CDR3 covers 14 residues. The germline CDR1 and CDR2 sequences are SNHLY and FYNNEI. The CDR3 spells CASTLKSRSYGYTF. CDR3 in DNA: TGTGCCAGCACCCTGAAGAGCAGGAGCTATGGCTACACCTTC. The full variable domain, its missing parts supplied by reference TRBV2 and TRBJ1-2, is EPEVTQTPSHQVTQMGQEVILRCVPISNHLYFYWYRQILGQKVEFLVSFYNNEISEKSEIFDDQFSVERPDGSNFTLKIRSTKLEDSAMYFCASTLKSRSYGYTFGSGTRLTVV.

The rearrangement links TRBV5-4 to TRBJ2-3; 9 bases agree with TRBD2. J was trimmed by 5 bases and V by 0 bases; bases with no gene match: 7. The CDR3 length is 16 residues. CDR1 and CDR2 (germline): SGHNT, YYREEE (reference sequence). CDR3 sequence reads: CASSLGTSVRGDTQYF. The CDR3 region has the DNA TGTGCCAGCAGCTTGGGGACTAGCGTTAGGGGAGATACGCAGTATTTT.

In this sample, this clonotype turned up a few times. The chain uses TRBV4-1 and TRBJ2-1; 13 bases line up with TRBD2. The germline V gene encodes CDR1 MGHRA and CDR2 YSYEKL. Trimming removed 3 bases from V and 4 bases from J; junction bases left unmatched: 3. The CDR3 has 16 residues. The CDR3 protein is CASSQPGLAGYNEQFF. Here the CDR3 DNA reads TGCGCCAGCAGCCAGCCGGGACTAGCGGGGTACAATGAGCAGTTCTTC.

This clonotype was seen more than once but under ten times. The gene calls are TRBV14 and TRBJ1-4; D not resolved. V lost 0 bases to trimming and J lost 1 base, with 9 bases between them. The germline gives CDR1 SGHDN, CDR2 FVKESK. The CDR3 loop spans 16 amino acids. The CDR3 region is CASSQDQGITNEKLFF. For the CDR3, the DNA is TGTGCCAGCAGCCAAGATCAAGGAATAACTAATGAAAAACTGTTTTTT.

This clonotype was detected many times. This rearrangement joins TRBV7-2 to TRBJ1-2; D unclear. This CDR3 is built from 16 residues. V was cut by 5 bases and J by 4 bases, with 20 bases left in between. The germline gives CDR1 SGHTA, CDR2 FQGNSA. CDR3 loop: CASSPGRPLVLYGYTF. The CDR3 DNA is TGTGCCAGCAGCCCCGGGCGTCCTTTGGTCCTCTATGGCTACACCTTC. Full variable domain (missing parts from reference TRBV7-2 and TRBJ1-2): GAGVSQSPSNKVTEKGKDVELRCDPISGHTALYWYRQSLGQGLEFLIYFQGNSAPDKSGLPSDRFSAERTGGSVSTLTIQRTQQEDSAVYLCASSPGRPLVLYGYTFGSGTRLTVV.

This clonotype was seen a handful of times. V gene TRBV14 combines with J gene TRBJ2-3; maybe TRBD1 (5 bases). Per germline, CDR1 SGHDN and CDR2 FVKESK. The CDR3 runs 14 residues. V was trimmed by 0 bases and J by 3 bases, leaving 7 bases between them. Written as DNA, the CDR3 is TGTGCCAGCAGCCAAGACAGGGCTACAGATACGCAGTATTTT. Its translation is CASSQDRATDTQYF.

This chain links TRBV19 with TRBJ1-5; D unclear. The V gene's germline CDR1 is LNHDA and CDR2 SQIVND (reference sequence). The V end was cut by 5 bases, the J end by 1 base, with 15 bases between. The CDR3 runs to 16 residues. Here the CDR3 reads CASSAYQALSNQPQHF. The CDR3 DNA reads TGTGCCAGTAGTGCCTACCAGGCGTTAAGCAATCAGCCCCAGCATTTT.

In this sample, this clonotype turned up a few times. The rearrangement joins TRBV7-8 to TRBJ1-1; D unclear. V dropped 0 bases and J dropped 5 bases, with 10 bases sitting between them. The germline CDR1 and CDR2 sequences are SGHVS and FQNEAQ. The CDR3 loop spans 14 amino acids. The CDR3 region is CASSLALMRTEAFF. In DNA, the CDR3 is TGTGCCAGCAGCTTAGCCCTAATGCGGACTGAAGCTTTCTTT.

This clonotype has a handful of counts. J is TRBJ2-1 and V is TRBV4-1; 8 nucleotides line up with TRBD1. Germline V gene data show CDR1 as MGHRA and CDR2 as YSYEKL. The CDR3 sequence is 16 residues long. Trimming removed 2 bases from V and 0 bases from J; junction bases left unmatched: 3. The CDR3 region is CASSQRGTGSYNEQFF. In DNA form, the CDR3 reads TGCGCCAGCAGCCAAAGGGGGACAGGCTCCTACAATGAGCAGTTCTTC.